This is a list of T cell receptor beta chains from one sample in a study of OX40 agonist ivuxolimab in advanced cancers. Profiled with immunoSEQ multiplex PCR; TCRdb holds only in-frame clones, not every one. Here the sample spans roughly 46,000 clones, roughly 84% being singletons. The sample consisted of CD4+ or CD8+ T cells sorted from blood, taken in a trial of the OX40 agonist ivuxolimab. The receptors shown here come from an adult with an advanced solid tumor such as melanoma, head and neck, liver or kidney cancer. Each CDR3 is given with its conserved first and last residue. A D gene is named only where the DNA matches it firmly. Part of the rows lack a size; the others show once, few, many or a class for expanded clones.

v_call	j_call	clone_size	d_call	cdr3_nt	cdr3_aa
TRBV29-1	TRBJ2-3	.	TRBD2	TGCAGCGTTGTGGCGGGAGTTCAGGATACGCAGTATTTT	CSVVAGVQDTQYF
TRBV28	TRBJ1-5	few	.	TGTGCCAGCAGTTTCAGAAGACAGCCCCAGCATTTT	CASSFRRQPQHF
TRBV29-1	TRBJ1-2	few	TRBD1	TGCAGCGTGGACAGGGCGGGAGGCTACACCTTC	CSVDRAGGYTF
TRBV9	TRBJ1-2	few	.	TGTGCCAGCAGCGCCCTCGGGGGCTACACCTTC	CASSALGGYTF
TRBV29-1	TRBJ2-3	.	TRBD2	TGCAGCGTTGAAGAGGCGGGAGGGGTGATCGATACGCAGTATTTT	CSVEEAGGVIDTQYF
TRBV5-4	TRBJ2-5	.	.	TGTGCCAGCAGCCCGTTGGGAGAGACCCAGTACTTC	CASSPLGETQYF
TRBV6-5	TRBJ2-5	.	.	TGTGCCAGCAGTTACCAAGGGGGAGAGACCCAGTACTTC	CASSYQGGETQYF
TRBV5-1	TRBJ2-2	.	TRBD2	TGCGCCAGCAGCCCGCTAGTCGGGGGAGGGACCGGGGAGCTGTTTTTT	CASSPLVGGGTGELFF
TRBV6-5	TRBJ2-5	.	.	TGTGCCAGCAGCGGACTCGCCGGTACAGAGACCCAGTACTTC	CASSGLAGTETQYF
TRBV6-1	TRBJ2-6	.	.	TGTGCCAGCAGTGATCCCGGACTGCTCCAAGAGGCCAACGTCCTGACTTTC	CASSDPGLLQEANVLTF
TRBV21-1	TRBJ1-3	.	.	TGTGCCAGCAGCAAAGAAGGGGAACTTTGCCAGGGACACTCTGGAAACACCATATATTTT	CASSKEGELCQGHSGNTIYF
TRBV6-1	TRBJ2-7	.	.	TGTGCCAGCAGTGAAGCTGGGGTCGGGTACGAGCAGTACTTC	CASSEAGVGYEQYF
TRBV11-2	TRBJ1-2	.	TRBD1	TGTGCCAGCAGCCTCTCCGGGACAGGGTCCTATGGCTACACCTTC	CASSLSGTGSYGYTF
TRBV5-8	TRBJ1-3	.	.	TGTGCCAGCAGCCTAGGACGGATCTCTGGAAACACCATATATTTT	CASSLGRISGNTIYF
TRBV7-3	TRBJ1-5	.	.	TGTGCCAGCGGAACCCTCGGGGGAAGCAATCAGCCCCAGCATTTT	CASGTLGGSNQPQHF
TRBV27	TRBJ2-2	few	.	TGTGCCAGCAGTTTGTTGCCGGTGAACACCGGGGAGCTGTTTTTT	CASSLLPVNTGELFF
TRBV29-1	TRBJ2-3	.	TRBD2	TGCAGCGTTAAGCGGGAGGGATGGCGCACAGATACGCAGTATTTT	CSVKREGWRTDTQYF
TRBV2	TRBJ2-3	.	.	TGTGCCAGCAACGCAAGGGATACGCAGTATTTT	CASNARDTQYF
TRBV5-1	TRBJ2-1	few	TRBD2	TGCGCCAGCAGCTTAATAGCCGGGAGGGCCTTCAATGAGCAGTTCTTC	CASSLIAGRAFNEQFF
TRBV7-9	TRBJ2-7	once	.	TGTGCCAGCAGCCGCGACTGGGGGGCCGACGAGCAGTACTTC	CASSRDWGADEQYF
TRBV29-1	TRBJ2-2	.	.	TGCAGCGTTGGCAGGGGACCCGGGGAGCTGTTTTTT	CSVGRGPGELFF
TRBV30	TRBJ1-2	.	.	TGTGCCTGGAGGGGGGAAGGCTACACCTTC	CAWRGEGYTF
TRBV4-1	TRBJ1-5	.	.	TGCGCCAGCAGCCAAGAGGGTAGCAATCAGCCCCAGCATTTT	CASSQEGSNQPQHF
TRBV19	TRBJ1-1	.	TRBD1	TGTGCCAGTAGTCCATCTTTCGCAGGGGGAAACACTGAAGCTTTCTTT	CASSPSFAGGNTEAFF